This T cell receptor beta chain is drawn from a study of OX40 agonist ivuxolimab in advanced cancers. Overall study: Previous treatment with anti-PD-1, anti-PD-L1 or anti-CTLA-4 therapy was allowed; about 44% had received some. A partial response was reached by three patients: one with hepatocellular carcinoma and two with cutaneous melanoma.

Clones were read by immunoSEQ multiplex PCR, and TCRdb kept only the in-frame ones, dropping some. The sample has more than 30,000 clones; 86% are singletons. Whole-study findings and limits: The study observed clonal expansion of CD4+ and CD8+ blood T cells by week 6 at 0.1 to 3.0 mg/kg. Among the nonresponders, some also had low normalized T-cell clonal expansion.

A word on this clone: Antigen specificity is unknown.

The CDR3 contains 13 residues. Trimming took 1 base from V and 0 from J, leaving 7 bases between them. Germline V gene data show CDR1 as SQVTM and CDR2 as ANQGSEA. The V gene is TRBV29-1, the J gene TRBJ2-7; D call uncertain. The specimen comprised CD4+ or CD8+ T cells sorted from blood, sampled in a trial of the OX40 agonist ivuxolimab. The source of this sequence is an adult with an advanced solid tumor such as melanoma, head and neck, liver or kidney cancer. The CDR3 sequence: CSVEAGNSYEQYF. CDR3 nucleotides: TGCAGCGTTGAAGCTGGGAACTCCTACGAGCAGTACTTC.